This TCR beta chain is from a study of cytomegalovirus exposure and HLA in healthy donors. General observations from the study: Some V segments, TRBV6-2 and TRBV6-3 among them, were indistinguishable and were therefore excluded.

CDR1 is LNHNV, CDR2 YYDKDF, per germline (reference sequence). Trimming took 1 base from V and 4 from J, leaving 11 bases between them. The CDR3 loop spans 14 amino acids. PCR amplification relied on 60 Vbeta primers (plus 13 Jbeta primers). TCRdb's table, derived via immunoSEQ multiplex PCR, lists solely in-frame clones and lacks some. Among 100,000 or so clones listed, around 60% were seen once. This clone came up once. Its target is unknown. The specimen sequenced was PBMCs. This receptor was obtained from a young man in good health and CMV-seropositive. The rearrangement links TRBV15 to TRBJ2-7, with D unclear. The CDR3 reads CATSRVGQPYEQYF. CDR3 DNA: TGTGCCACCAGCAGAGTGGGCCAGCCTTACGAGCAGTACTTC.